The 10 T cell receptor beta chains presented below share a single source sample, sequenced in a study of T cells in Graves' hyperthyroidism and ophthalmopathy. RNA transcripts were the template for amplifying TCR beta CDR3 regions. RT-PCR in the first round (using the HTBI primer set) targeted the TCR CDR3. TCRdb fed the multiplex PCR reads into MiXCR, producing one record per CDR3 protein. The sample carries 380,000 or so distinct CDR3 sequences, about 15% recorded once. The specimen sequenced was blood. The receptor source for this set is a woman in her 30s with Graves' hyperthyroidism.

The sample holds a few counts of this clonotype. CDR3 sequence reads: CASSGQTYEQYF. The CDR3 DNA follows: TGCGCCAGCAGCGGACAAACCTACGAGCAGTACTTC. The V gene is TRBV4-1, the J gene TRBJ2-7; D possibly corresponds to TRBD1 (5 bases). Germline loops: CDR1 MGHRA, CDR2 YSYEKL. This CDR3 contains 12 residues. Trimming removed 5 bases from V and 2 bases from J, with 7 bases in between.

The chain combines TRBV7-2 with TRBJ2-2; TRBD2 matches at 10 bases. The J segment lost 6 bases and the V segment lost 3 bases, leaving 1 base of the junction unmatched. The V gene's germline CDR1 is SGHTA and CDR2 FQGNSA. This CDR3 has 14 residues. The DNA of the CDR3 is TGTGCCAGCAGCTTCCTAGCGGGGGCCGGGGAGCTGTTTTTT. Amino acid sequence: CASSFLAGAGELFF.

This clonotype has only a few counts. The rearrangement joins TRBV7-9 to TRBJ2-5, with a weak D call TRBD2 (5 bases). The CDR3 runs to 15 residues. Trimming removed 8 bases at V and 1 base at J, with 17 bases between. Germline V gene sequence: CDR1 SEHNR, CDR2 FQNEAQ (reference sequence). CDR3 region: CASRGLTGIQETQYF. The CDR3 nucleotides read TGTGCCAGCCGAGGTCTCACCGGGATCCAAGAGACCCAGTACTTC.

This clonotype has only a few counts. The V call is TRBV3-1, the J call TRBJ2-5; D perhaps matches TRBD2 (7 bases). The germline CDR1 and CDR2 sequences are LGHDT and YNNKEL (reference sequence). Trimming took 1 base from V and 6 from J, leaving 15 bases between them. This CDR3 region has 15 residues. The CDR3 reads CASSQVPGGGKTQYF. CDR3 sequence (DNA): TGTGCCAGCAGCCAAGTCCCGGGGGGCGGGAAGACCCAGTACTTC.

This chain links TRBV20-1 with TRBJ2-7; D may be TRBD1 (5 bases). Germline V gene sequence: CDR1 DFQATT, CDR2 SNEGSKA (reference sequence). This CDR3 region has 13 residues. For the CDR3, the DNA is TGCAGCGCAATGGGGCTTACCGGCTACGAGCAGTACTTC. Residues: CSAMGLTGYEQYF.

This clonotype was seen repeatedly, ten times or more. This chain links TRBV6-1 with TRBJ1-1; perhaps TRBD1 as D (5 bases). Trimming left V 3 bases short and J 5 bases short, with 16 bases between. The CDR3 consists of 15 residues. Germline assignment: CDR1 MNHNS and CDR2 SASEGT. The CDR3 region is CASSERWQGTTEAFF. CDR3 nucleotide sequence: TGTGCCAGCAGTGAGAGGTGGCAGGGAACGACTGAAGCTTTCTTT.

The chain carries TRBV6-1 and TRBJ1-1; perhaps TRBD1 as D (5 bases). CDR1 and CDR2 from the germline V gene are MNHNS and SASEGT. Trimming shortened V by 1 base and J by 0 bases, and 12 bases separated the two germline ends. The CDR3 is 16 amino acids. The CDR3 nucleotides are TGTGCCAGCAGTGAAGTGAGGGGCGCCTTGAACACTGAAGCTTTCTTT. This encodes CASSEVRGALNTEAFF.

This clonotype was counted only a few times. V and J are TRBV5-8 and TRBJ1-2; 7 nucleotides line up with TRBD1. There are 14 residues in the CDR3. Germline CDR1 SGHTS, CDR2 YDEGEE. Unmatched junction bases numbered 8, after V lost 1 base and J lost 8 bases. Written as DNA, the CDR3 is TGTGCCAGCAGCTTGCCCAGGACAGGTCCCGGCTACACCTTC. Amino acid sequence: CASSLPRTGPGYTF.

This chain uses TRBV7-9 with TRBJ2-7; TRBD2 might be the D (6 bases). The CDR3 totals 13 residues. V lost 3 bases and J 3 bases, leaving 9 bases between the germline ends. Germline lookup yields CDR1 SEHNR and CDR2 FQNEAQ (reference sequence). As DNA, the CDR3 is TGTGCCAGCAGCTTCCGCGGGAACTACGAGCAGTACTTC. Translating gives CASSFRGNYEQYF.

This clonotype has at least ten counts. The chain links TRBV28 to TRBJ2-7; 7 nucleotides line up with TRBD2. Trimming at V came to 5 bases and at J to 2 bases, leaving 9 bases not matched to a gene. This CDR3 spans 15 amino acids. The germline V gene has CDR1 MDHEN and CDR2 SYDVKM. DNA of the CDR3: TGTGCCAGCAGTATCCTCCTAGCGGTACCCTACGAGCAGTACTTC. Protein product: CASSILLAVPYEQYF. Full variable domain (outside the CDR3, taken from reference TRBV28 and TRBJ2-7): DVKVTQSSRYLVKRTGEKVFLECVQDMDHENMFWYRQDPGLGLRLIYFSYDVKMKEKGDIPEGYSVSREKKERFSLILESASTNQTSMYLCASSILLAVPYEQYFGPGTRLTVT.